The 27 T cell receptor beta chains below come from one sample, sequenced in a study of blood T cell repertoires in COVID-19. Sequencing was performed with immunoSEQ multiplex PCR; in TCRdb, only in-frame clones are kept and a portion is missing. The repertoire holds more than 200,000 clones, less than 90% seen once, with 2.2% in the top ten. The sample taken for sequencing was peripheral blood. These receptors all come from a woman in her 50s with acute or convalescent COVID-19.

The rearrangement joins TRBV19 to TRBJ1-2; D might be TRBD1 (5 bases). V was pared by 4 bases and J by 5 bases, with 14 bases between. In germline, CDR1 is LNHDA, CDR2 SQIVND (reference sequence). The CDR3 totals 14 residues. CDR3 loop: CASSSTGPGYGYTF. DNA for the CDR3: TGTGCCAGTAGTAGTACAGGCCCTGGTTATGGCTACACCTTC.

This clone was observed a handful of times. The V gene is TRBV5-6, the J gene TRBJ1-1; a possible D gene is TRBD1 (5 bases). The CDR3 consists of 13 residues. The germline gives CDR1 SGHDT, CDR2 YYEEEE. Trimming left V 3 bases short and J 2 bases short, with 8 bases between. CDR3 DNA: TGTGCCAGCAGCTCGACAGACAACACTGAAGCTTTCTTT. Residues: CASSSTDNTEAFF. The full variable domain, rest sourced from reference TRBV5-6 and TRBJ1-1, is DAGVTQSPTHLIKTRGQQVTLRCSPKSGHDTVSWYQQALGQGPQFIFQYYEEEERQRGNFPDRFSGHQFPNYSSELNVNALLLGDSALYLCASSSTDNTEAFFGQGTRLTVV.

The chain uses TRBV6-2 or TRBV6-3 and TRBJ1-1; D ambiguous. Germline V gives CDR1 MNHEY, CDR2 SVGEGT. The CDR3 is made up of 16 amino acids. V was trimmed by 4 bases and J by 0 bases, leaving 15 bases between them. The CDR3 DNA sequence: TGTGCCAGCAGTTCCACCGGGTCGGGGATGAACACTGAAGCTTTCTTT. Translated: CASSSTGSGMNTEAFF.

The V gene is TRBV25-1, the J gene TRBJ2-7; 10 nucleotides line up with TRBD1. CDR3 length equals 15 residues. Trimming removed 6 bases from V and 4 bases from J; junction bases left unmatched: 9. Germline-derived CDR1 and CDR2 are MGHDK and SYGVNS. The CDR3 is CASRGPDRGQYEQYF. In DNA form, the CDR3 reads TGTGCCAGCAGGGGACCCGACAGGGGGCAATACGAGCAGTACTTC.

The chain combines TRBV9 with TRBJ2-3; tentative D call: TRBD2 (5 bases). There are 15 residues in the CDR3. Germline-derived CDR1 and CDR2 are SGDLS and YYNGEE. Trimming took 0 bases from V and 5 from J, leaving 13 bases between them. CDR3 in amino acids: CASSVATTTLDTQYF. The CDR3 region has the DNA TGTGCCAGCAGCGTAGCTACGACTACTTTAGATACGCAGTATTTT.

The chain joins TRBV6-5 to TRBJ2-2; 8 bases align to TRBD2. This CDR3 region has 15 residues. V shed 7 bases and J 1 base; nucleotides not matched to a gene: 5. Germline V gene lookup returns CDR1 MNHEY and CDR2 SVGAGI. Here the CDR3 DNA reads TGTGCCAGCACTTGGACTAGCCTGAACACCGGGGAGCTGTTTTTT. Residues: CASTWTSLNTGELFF.

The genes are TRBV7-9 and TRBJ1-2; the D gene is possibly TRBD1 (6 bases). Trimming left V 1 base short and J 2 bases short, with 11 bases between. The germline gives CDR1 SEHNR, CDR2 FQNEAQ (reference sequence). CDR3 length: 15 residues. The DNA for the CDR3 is TGTGCCAGCAGCTTAGTGCCAGGGGTGAACTATGGCTACACCTTC. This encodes CASSLVPGVNYGYTF.

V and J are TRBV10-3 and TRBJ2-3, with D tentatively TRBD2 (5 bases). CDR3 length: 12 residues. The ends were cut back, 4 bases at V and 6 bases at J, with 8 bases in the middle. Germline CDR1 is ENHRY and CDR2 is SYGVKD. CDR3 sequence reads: CAISGASDTQYF. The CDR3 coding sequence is TGTGCCATCAGTGGGGCTAGCGATACGCAGTATTTT.

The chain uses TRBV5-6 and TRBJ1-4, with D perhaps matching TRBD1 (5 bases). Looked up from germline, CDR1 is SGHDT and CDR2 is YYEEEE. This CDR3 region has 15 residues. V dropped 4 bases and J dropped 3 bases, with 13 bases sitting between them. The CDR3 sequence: CASSRTGTSNEKLFF. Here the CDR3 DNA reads TGTGCCAGCAGCCGGACCGGGACTTCTAATGAAAAACTGTTTTTT. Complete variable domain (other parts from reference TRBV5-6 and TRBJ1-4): DAGVTQSPTHLIKTRGQQVTLRCSPKSGHDTVSWYQQALGQGPQFIFQYYEEEERQRGNFPDRFSGHQFPNYSSELNVNALLLGDSALYLCASSRTGTSNEKLFFGSGTQLSVL.

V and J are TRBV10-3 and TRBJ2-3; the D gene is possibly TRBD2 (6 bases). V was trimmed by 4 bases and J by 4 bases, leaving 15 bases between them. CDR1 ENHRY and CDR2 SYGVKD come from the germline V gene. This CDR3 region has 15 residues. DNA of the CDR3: TGTGCCATCAGTGTAATTGGTACTAGCTCAGATACGCAGTATTTT. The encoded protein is CAISVIGTSSDTQYF.

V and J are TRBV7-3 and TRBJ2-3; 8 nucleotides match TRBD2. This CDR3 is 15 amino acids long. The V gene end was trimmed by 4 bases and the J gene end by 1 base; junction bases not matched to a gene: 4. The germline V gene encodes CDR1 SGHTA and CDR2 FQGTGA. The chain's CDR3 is CASSSGGVGTDTQYF. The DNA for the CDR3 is TGTGCCAGCAGCTCCGGGGGGGTAGGCACAGATACGCAGTATTTT.

CDR3 DNA sequence: TGTGCCAGTAGTATCGTCCCAGGGGTTGACACTGAAGCTTTCTTT. Its protein is CASSIVPGVDTEAFF. The rearrangement links TRBV19 to TRBJ1-1; D may be TRBD1 (6 bases). V lost 3 bases to trimming and J lost 3 bases, with 14 bases between them. This CDR3 has 15 amino acids. Per germline, CDR1 LNHDA and CDR2 SQIVND (reference sequence).

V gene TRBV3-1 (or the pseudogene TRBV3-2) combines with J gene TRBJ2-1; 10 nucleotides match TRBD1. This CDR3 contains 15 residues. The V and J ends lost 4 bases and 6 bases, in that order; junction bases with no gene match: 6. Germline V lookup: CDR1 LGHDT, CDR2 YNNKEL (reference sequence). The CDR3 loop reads CASSLGTGVANEQFF. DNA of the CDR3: TGTGCCAGCAGCCTCGGGACAGGGGTAGCCAATGAGCAGTTCTTC.

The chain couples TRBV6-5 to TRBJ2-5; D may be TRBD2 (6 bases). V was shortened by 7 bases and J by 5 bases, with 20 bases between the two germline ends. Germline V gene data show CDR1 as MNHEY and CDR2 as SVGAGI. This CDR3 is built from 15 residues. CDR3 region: CASTSHRRGEETQYF. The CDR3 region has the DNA TGTGCCAGCACTTCCCACCGGCGGGGTGAGGAGACCCAGTACTTC.

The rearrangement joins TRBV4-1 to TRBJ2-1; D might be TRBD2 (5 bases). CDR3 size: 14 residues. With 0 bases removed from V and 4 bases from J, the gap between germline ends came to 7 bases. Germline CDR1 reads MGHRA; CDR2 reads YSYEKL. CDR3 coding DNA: TGCGCCAGCAGCCAAGATCGGGGTTACAATGAGCAGTTCTTC. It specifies CASSQDRGYNEQFF.

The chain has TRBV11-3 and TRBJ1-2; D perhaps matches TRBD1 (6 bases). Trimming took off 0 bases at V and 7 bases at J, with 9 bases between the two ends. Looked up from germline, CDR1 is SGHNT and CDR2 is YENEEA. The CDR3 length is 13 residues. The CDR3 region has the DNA TGTGCCAGCAGCTTAGAGGGGGCGCGTGGCTACACCTTC. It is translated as CASSLEGARGYTF.

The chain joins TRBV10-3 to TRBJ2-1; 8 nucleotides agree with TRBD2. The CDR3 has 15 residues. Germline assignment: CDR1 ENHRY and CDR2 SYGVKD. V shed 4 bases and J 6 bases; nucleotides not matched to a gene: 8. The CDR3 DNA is TGTGCCATCAGTGGGCCCGGACTAGCACCCAATGAGCAGTTCTTC. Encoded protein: CAISGPGLAPNEQFF.

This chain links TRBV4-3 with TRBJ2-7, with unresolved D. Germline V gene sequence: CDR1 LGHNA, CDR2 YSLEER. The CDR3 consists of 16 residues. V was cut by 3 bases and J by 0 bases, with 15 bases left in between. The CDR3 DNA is TGCGCCAGCAGCCACCTACGGGTCCGCAGCTCCTACGAGCAGTACTTC. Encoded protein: CASSHLRVRSSYEQYF.

The CDR3 region is CASSPQFPPQAGGQETQYF. CDR3 nucleotides: TGTGCCAGCAGTCCCCAATTCCCCCCCCAAGCGGGGGGCCAAGAGACCCAGTACTTC. The chain recombines TRBV6-2 or TRBV6-3 with TRBJ2-5, with 9 bases matching TRBD2. In germline, CDR1 is MNHEY, CDR2 SVGEGT. The CDR3 runs 19 residues. V shed 5 bases, J shed 1 base, and the junction held 17 bases outside the gene matches.

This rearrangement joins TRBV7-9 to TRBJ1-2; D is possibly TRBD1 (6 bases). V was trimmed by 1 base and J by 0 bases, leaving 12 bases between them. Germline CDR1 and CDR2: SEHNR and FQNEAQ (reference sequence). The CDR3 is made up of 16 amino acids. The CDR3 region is CASSLVTGFSNYGYTF. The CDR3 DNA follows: TGTGCCAGCAGCTTAGTAACAGGGTTCTCTAACTATGGCTACACCTTC.

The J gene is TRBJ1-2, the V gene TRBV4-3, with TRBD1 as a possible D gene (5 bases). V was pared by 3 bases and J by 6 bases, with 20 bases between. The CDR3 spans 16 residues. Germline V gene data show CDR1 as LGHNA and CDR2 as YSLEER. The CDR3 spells CASSHSLWTQDNGYTF. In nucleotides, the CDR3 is TGCGCCAGCAGCCACAGTCTTTGGACACAGGACAATGGCTACACCTTC.

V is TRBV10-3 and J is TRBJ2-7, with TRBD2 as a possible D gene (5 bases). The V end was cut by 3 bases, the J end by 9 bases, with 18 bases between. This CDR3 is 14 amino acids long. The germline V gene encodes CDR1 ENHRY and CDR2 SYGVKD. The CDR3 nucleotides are TGTGCCATCAGTGAACTCCCAGGTTACGGGGTGCAGTACTTC. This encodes CAISELPGYGVQYF.

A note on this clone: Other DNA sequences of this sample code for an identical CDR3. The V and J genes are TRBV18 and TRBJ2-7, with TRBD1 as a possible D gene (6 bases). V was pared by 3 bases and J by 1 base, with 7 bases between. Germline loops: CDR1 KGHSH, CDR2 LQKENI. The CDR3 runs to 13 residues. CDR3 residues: CASSPGQSYEQYF. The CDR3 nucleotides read TGTGCCAGCTCACCCGGACAGTCCTACGAGCAGTACTTC. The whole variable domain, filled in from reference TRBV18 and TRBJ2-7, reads NAGVMQNPRHLVRRRGQEARLRCSPMKGHSHVYWYRQLPEEGLKFMVYLQKENIIDESGMPKERFSAEFPKEGPSILRIQQVVRGDSAAYFCASSPGQSYEQYFGPGTRLTVT.

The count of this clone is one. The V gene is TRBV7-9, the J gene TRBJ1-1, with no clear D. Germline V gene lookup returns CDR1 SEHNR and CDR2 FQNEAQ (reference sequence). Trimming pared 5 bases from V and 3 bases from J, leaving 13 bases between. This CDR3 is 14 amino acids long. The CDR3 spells CASSPRKGDTEAFF. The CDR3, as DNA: TGTGCCAGCAGCCCCCGGAAGGGAGACACTGAAGCTTTCTTT. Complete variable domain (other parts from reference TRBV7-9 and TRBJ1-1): DTGVSQNPRHKITKRGQNVTFRCDPISEHNRLYWYRQTLGQGPEFLTYFQNEAQLEKSRLLSDRFSAERPKGSFSTLEIQRTEQGDSAMYLCASSPRKGDTEAFFGQGTRLTVV.

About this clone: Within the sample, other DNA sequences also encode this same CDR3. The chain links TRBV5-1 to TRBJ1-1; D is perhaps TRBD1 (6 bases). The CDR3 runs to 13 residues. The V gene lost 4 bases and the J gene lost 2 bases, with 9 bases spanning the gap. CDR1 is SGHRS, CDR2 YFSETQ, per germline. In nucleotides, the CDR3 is TGCGCCAGCAGCCCACAGGGAAACACTGAAGCTTTCTTT. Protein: CASSPQGNTEAFF.

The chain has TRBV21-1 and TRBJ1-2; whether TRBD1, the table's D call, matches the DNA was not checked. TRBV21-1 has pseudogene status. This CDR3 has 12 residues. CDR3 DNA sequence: TGTGCCAGCAGCAAAGGACAGAAGGGCTACACCTTC. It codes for CASSKGQKGYTF.

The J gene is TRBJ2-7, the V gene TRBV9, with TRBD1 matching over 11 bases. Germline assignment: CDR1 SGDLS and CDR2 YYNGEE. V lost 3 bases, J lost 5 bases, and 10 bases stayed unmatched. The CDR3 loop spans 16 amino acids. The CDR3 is CASSETGTGGPDEQYF. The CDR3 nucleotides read TGTGCCAGCAGCGAGACCGGGACAGGGGGGCCCGACGAGCAGTACTTC.